The 12 T cell receptor beta chains reported below all come from one sample, sequenced in a study of blood T cell repertoires in COVID-19. The method was immunoSEQ multiplex PCR; TCRdb's version includes in-frame clones alone and lacks a portion of them. The top ten hold about 1% of the sample, which has about 130,000 clones, 70% to 90% seen once. The sequenced sample consisted of peripheral blood. These receptors were taken from a woman of 80 years or more with acute or convalescent COVID-19.

The genes are TRBV18 and TRBJ2-3, with TRBD2 matching 11 bases. The CDR3 runs 16 residues. J lost 2 bases, V lost 6 bases, and 7 bases had no gene match. Germline V gene data show CDR1 as KGHSH and CDR2 as LQKENI. In DNA, the CDR3 is TGTGCCAGCTCGCCCGGGACTAGCGGACTCACAGATACGCAGTATTTT. This encodes CASSPGTSGLTDTQYF.

The V and J genes are TRBV5-1 and TRBJ2-3; D tentatively fits TRBD1 or TRBD2 (6 bases each). Trimming stripped 4 bases from V and 5 bases from J, with 14 bases between. The CDR3 spans 14 residues. Germline CDR1 SGHRS, CDR2 YFSETQ. The CDR3 spells CASSVGGREDTQYF. The CDR3 nucleotides are TGCGCCAGCAGCGTGGGGGGCCGCGAAGATACGCAGTATTTT.

The chain carries TRBV18 and TRBJ2-7; D perhaps matches TRBD2 (5 bases). There are 13 residues in the CDR3. The germline V and J ends were trimmed by 3 bases and 4 bases, with 10 bases remaining between them. Germline lookup yields CDR1 KGHSH and CDR2 LQKENI. Here the CDR3 reads CASSPGNQYEQYF. CDR3 nucleotide sequence: TGTGCCAGCTCACCCGGGAATCAATACGAGCAGTACTTC.

CDR3 DNA: TGTGCCAGCAGCCCACCGGGACAGGGTTATTCACCCCTCCACTTT. Translation gives CASSPPGQGYSPLHF. This rearrangement joins TRBV7-9 to TRBJ1-6; TRBD1 matches at 9 bases. CDR3 size: 15 residues. J gave up 8 bases and V 5 bases, and 7 bases lay outside the gene matches. CDR1 and CDR2 (germline): SEHNR, FQNEAQ (reference sequence).

The J gene is TRBJ2-7, the V gene TRBV6-2 or TRBV6-3, with D possibly being TRBD2 (5 bases). Per the germline V gene, CDR1 is MNHEY and CDR2 is SVGEGT. V gave up 2 bases and J gave up 0 bases, with 11 bases separating them. This CDR3 spans 15 amino acids. CDR3 coding DNA: TGTGCCAGCAGTTACAGGACTTTAAGCTCCTACGAGCAGTACTTC. Translated: CASSYRTLSSYEQYF.

The chain couples TRBV5-1 to TRBJ1-1, with 8 bases lining up with TRBD1. The ends lost 3 bases at V and 5 bases at J; junction bases unmatched: 6. CDR1 and CDR2 (germline): SGHRS, YFSETQ. This CDR3 spans 14 amino acids. The CDR3 reads CASSSGQAGTEAFF. Written as DNA, the CDR3 is TGCGCCAGCAGCTCGGGACAGGCGGGGACTGAAGCTTTCTTT.

This chain's CDR3 is CATSDPDIYNEQFF. The CDR3 DNA is TGTGCCACCAGTGACCCGGACATTTACAATGAGCAGTTCTTC. The chain has TRBV24-1 and TRBJ2-1; a weak D match, TRBD1 (5 bases). Germline V CDR1 and CDR2: KGHDR, SFDVKD. The CDR3 spans 14 residues. Deletions cut 4 bases from V and 4 bases from J, with 10 bases between.

CDR3 coding DNA: TGTGCCAGCAGCCAATCCCCCAGGGGGAGAGCTAACTATGGCTACACCTTC. Amino acids: CASSQSPRGRANYGYTF. The chain recombines TRBV4-2 with TRBJ1-2; 7 bases map to TRBD1. Germline lookup yields CDR1 LGHNA and CDR2 YNFKEQ. The V gene end was trimmed by 2 bases and the J gene end by 0 bases; junction bases not matched to a gene: 9. The CDR3 totals 17 residues.

The rearrangement links TRBV27 to TRBJ2-5, with D perhaps matching TRBD1 (6 bases). Looked up from germline, CDR1 is MNHEY and CDR2 is SMNVEV (reference sequence). The CDR3 is made up of 13 amino acids. Trimming stripped 4 bases from V and 4 bases from J, with 10 bases between. DNA for the CDR3: TGTGCCAGCAGTTCGGCCAGGGGAGAGACCCAGTACTTC. Protein: CASSSARGETQYF.

This chain uses TRBV15 with TRBJ2-2; TRBD1 is a possible D gene (5 bases). There are 15 residues in the CDR3. The germline CDR1 and CDR2 sequences are LNHNV and YYDKDF (reference sequence). Trimming pared 2 bases from V and 4 bases from J, leaving 11 bases between. The CDR3 coding sequence is TGTGCCACCAGCAGAATCAGGGTCCCCACCGGGGAGCTGTTTTTT. It specifies CATSRIRVPTGELFF.

The genes are TRBV6-2 or TRBV6-3 and TRBJ1-1; 9 bases align to TRBD1. The CDR3 loop spans 15 amino acids. J was trimmed by 3 bases and V by 6 bases; bases with no gene match: 8. CDR1 is MNHEY and CDR2 is SVGEGT in the germline V gene. The CDR3: CASSPLRDRDTEAFF. The CDR3 DNA follows: TGTGCCAGCAGCCCACTCCGGGACAGGGACACTGAAGCTTTCTTT.

A single count supports this clone. The chain uses TRBV6-5 and TRBJ2-4, with a possible D match to TRBD1 (6 bases). This CDR3 has 14 amino acids. With 9 bases removed from V and 7 bases from J, the gap between germline ends came to 19 bases. Germline lookup yields CDR1 MNHEY and CDR2 SVGAGI. The CDR3 nucleotides are TGTGCCAGTAAAAGACAGGCCGGGGAGAACATTCAGTACTTC. The encoded protein is CASKRQAGENIQYF.